Below, 30 T cell receptor beta chains from the same sample are listed, as sequenced in a study of Ad26.COV2.S vaccination and SARS-CoV-2 variants. Stated treatment: around 19 received Ad26.COV2.S at low or high dose, single or two shots; roughly five received placebo; per-sample allocation not given. All samples were drawn on day 63, counting from the first vaccine or placebo injection. Here immunoSEQ multiplex PCR was the method, and the copy in TCRdb shows in-frame clones only, minus some. Found here are about 420,000 clones, roughly 88% of them singletons; the top ten hold approximately 4%. Sequenced material: peripheral blood, taken in a trial of Ad26.COV2.S vaccine versus placebo. These receptors came from a person aged 18 to 65 who received the Ad26.COV2.S COVID-19 vaccine or a placebo.

The J gene is TRBJ2-2, the V gene TRBV30; D is ambiguous. Trimming took 3 bases from V and 5 from J, leaving 13 bases between them. CDR1 and CDR2 (germline): GTSNPN, SVGIG (reference sequence). The CDR3 runs to 14 residues. The CDR3 bases are TGTGCCTGGAGGGGCGGACGGGTTACCGGGGAGCTGTTTTTT. Translation gives CAWRGGRVTGELFF.

This chain connects TRBV9 to TRBJ2-6; D possibly uses TRBD1 or TRBD2 (5 bases each). V was cut by 0 bases and J by 4 bases, with 14 bases left in between. This CDR3 spans 17 amino acids. Germline CDR1 is SGDLS and CDR2 is YYNGEE. The CDR3 region has the DNA TGTGCCAGCAGCGTAGGTTTGCGAGGGACCGGGGCCAACGTCCTGACTTTC. Protein: CASSVGLRGTGANVLTF.

Details on this clone: The sample has other DNA sequences that encode this CDR3 too. The J gene is TRBJ2-7, the V gene TRBV28; D is uncertain. This CDR3 has 11 amino acids. The V gene lost 3 bases and the J gene lost 4 bases, with 4 bases spanning the gap. Germline CDR1 MDHEN, CDR2 SYDVKM. In DNA, the CDR3 is TGTGCCAGCAGTTTCGGGTACGAGCAGTACTTC. It is translated as CASSFGYEQYF.

The V gene is TRBV6-2 or TRBV6-3, the J gene TRBJ2-1; maybe TRBD1 (5 bases). The CDR3 totals 12 residues. Deletions cut 2 bases from V and 8 bases from J, with 7 bases between. Germline assignment: CDR1 MNHEY and CDR2 SVGEGT. CDR3 sequence (DNA): TGTGCCAGCAGTTACGTGACAGATGAGCAGTTCTTC. Its translation is CASSYVTDEQFF.

The chain recombines TRBV28 with TRBJ1-5, with 8 bases matching TRBD1. V shed 4 bases and J 5 bases; nucleotides not matched to a gene: 1. The CDR3 is 13 amino acids. Germline V lookup: CDR1 MDHEN, CDR2 SYDVKM. In DNA, the CDR3 is TGTGCCAGCAGTTCAGGGGGCGATCAGCCCCAGCATTTT. Its translation is CASSSGGDQPQHF.

This chain links TRBV19 with TRBJ2-7; possibly TRBD2 for D (6 bases). The CDR3 covers 13 residues. Germline loops: CDR1 LNHDA, CDR2 SQIVND (reference sequence). V was clipped by 5 bases and J by 4 bases, with 12 bases between them. The CDR3: CASSAGQRYEQYF. The CDR3 DNA reads TGTGCCAGTAGTGCGGGGCAAAGGTACGAGCAGTACTTC.

This sequence joins TRBV7-9 and TRBJ2-5, with 8 positions matching TRBD1. CDR1 SEHNR and CDR2 FQNEAQ come from the germline V gene (reference sequence). J gave up 4 bases and V 6 bases, and 7 bases lay outside the gene matches. This CDR3 contains 14 residues. The CDR3: CASRADRGGETQYF. The CDR3 bases are TGTGCCAGCAGAGCCGACAGGGGTGGAGAGACCCAGTACTTC.

This sequence joins TRBV3-1 (or the pseudogene TRBV3-2) and TRBJ1-5, with D possibly TRBD1 on 6 matching bases. The germline CDR1 and CDR2 sequences are LGHDT and YNNKEL (reference sequence). Between the trimmed V and J ends, which lost 4 bases and 3 bases, there was a span of 10 bases. The CDR3 contains 14 residues. In nucleotides, the CDR3 is TGTGCCAGCAGCCGTGACAGGTTCAATCAGCCCCAGCATTTT. This sequence encodes CASSRDRFNQPQHF.

The CDR3 nucleotides are TGTGCCAGCAGCTTAGGAATTGGTTTCGGCACCCGGAGCTCTGGAAACACCATATATTTT. Protein sequence: CASSLGIGFGTRSSGNTIYF. The V and J genes are TRBV7-8 and TRBJ1-3; D is ambiguous. The CDR3 extends over 20 amino acids. Germline CDR1 is SGHVS and CDR2 is FQNEAQ. V lost 1 base to trimming and J lost 0 bases, with 22 bases between them.

The J gene is TRBJ2-7, the V gene TRBV6-2 or TRBV6-3, with a possible D match to TRBD1 (5 bases). The CDR3 length is 14 residues. Trimming left V 6 bases short and J 9 bases short, with 21 bases between. Germline loops: CDR1 MNHEY, CDR2 SVGEGT. The CDR3 loop reads CASSPPEVQGRQYF. In nucleotides, the CDR3 is TGTGCCAGCAGCCCCCCTGAGGTGCAGGGAAGGCAGTACTTC.

The V call is TRBV10-2, the J call TRBJ2-7; 7 nucleotides align to TRBD1. This CDR3 is built from 15 residues. V dropped 6 bases and J dropped 0; count of bases not matched to a gene: 8. Germline CDR1 reads WSHSY; CDR2 reads SAAADI. As DNA, the CDR3 is TGCGCCAGCAGGACCGGGACAGATAGCTCCTACGAGCAGTACTTC. Encoded protein: CASRTGTDSSYEQYF.

This chain links TRBV29-1 with TRBJ2-3; D could derive from TRBD1 or TRBD2 (5 bases each). With 4 bases removed from V and 8 bases from J, the gap between germline ends came to 16 bases. Germline-derived CDR1 and CDR2 are SQVTM and ANQGSEA. The CDR3 extends over 13 amino acids. The CDR3 DNA follows: TGCAGCGTTGTCGGGACGGAATCGGGTACGCAGTATTTT. Protein sequence: CSVVGTESGTQYF.

This sequence joins TRBV28 and TRBJ1-5; no clear D. CDR1 and CDR2 from the germline V gene are MDHEN and SYDVKM. The CDR3 sequence is 14 residues long. V lost 6 bases and J lost 3, with 12 bases in between. CDR3 DNA: TGTGCCAGCAGGACGGACCTCTACAATCAGCCCCAGCATTTT. Encoded protein: CASRTDLYNQPQHF.

The rearrangement uses TRBV6-5 and TRBJ1-1; D is perhaps TRBD1 (6 bases). The germline V gene encodes CDR1 MNHEY and CDR2 SVGAGI. V was trimmed by 3 bases and J by 4 bases, leaving 12 bases between them. The CDR3 is 14 amino acids. In DNA form, the CDR3 reads TGTGCCAGCAGTTATGGCACAGGGACCACTGAAGCTTTCTTT. Amino acids: CASSYGTGTTEAFF.

The rearrangement uses TRBV13 and TRBJ1-1; D remains unclear. The CDR3 totals 14 residues. Germline values: CDR1 PRHDT, CDR2 FYEKMQ (reference sequence). Trimming removed 2 bases at V and 1 base at J, with 8 bases between. The CDR3 loop reads CASSLRSKNTEAFF. The CDR3 DNA sequence: TGTGCCAGCAGCTTAAGGAGTAAGAACACTGAAGCTTTCTTT.

This sequence joins TRBV28 and TRBJ2-6; D unresolved. Trimming cost V 5 bases and J 3 bases, with 11 bases left between them. CDR1 is MDHEN, CDR2 SYDVKM, per germline. The length of the CDR3 is 15 residues. CDR3 in DNA: TGTGCCAGCAGTCCAGACACCTATGGGGCCAACGTCCTGACTTTC. It is translated as CASSPDTYGANVLTF.

This clone came up a few times. The gene calls are TRBV6-5 and TRBJ1-3, with a possible D match to TRBD1 (6 bases). Trimming removed 7 bases at V and 1 base at J, with 14 bases between. Germline CDR1 MNHEY, CDR2 SVGAGI. CDR3 length: 15 amino acids. CDR3 residues: CASTTLQGSGNTIYF. Here the CDR3 DNA reads TGTGCCAGCACCACACTACAGGGTTCTGGAAACACCATATATTTT.

The V gene is TRBV6-2 or TRBV6-3, the J gene TRBJ1-5; D not resolved. This CDR3 comprises 12 residues. Germline loops: CDR1 MNHEY, CDR2 SVGEGT. Between the trimmed V and J ends, which lost 2 bases and 6 bases, there was a span of 5 bases. CDR3 residues: CASSYRAQPQHF. In DNA form, the CDR3 reads TGTGCCAGCAGTTACAGGGCTCAGCCCCAGCATTTT.

The chain couples TRBV9 to TRBJ2-1; TRBD2 matches at 14 bases. The V segment lost 4 bases and the J segment 7 bases; nucleotides outside the gene matches: 7. Germline lookup yields CDR1 SGDLS and CDR2 YYNGEE. The CDR3 contains 16 residues. The chain's CDR3 is CASSSQGLAGANEQFF. The CDR3 DNA is TGTGCCAGCAGCTCGCAGGGACTAGCGGGGGCAAATGAGCAGTTCTTC.

For the CDR3, the DNA is TGCAGCGTGGACAGGAATTATGGCTACACCTTC. This translates into CSVDRNYGYTF. This rearrangement joins TRBV29-1 to TRBJ1-2; TRBD1 matches 7 bases. From germline, CDR1 is SQVTM and CDR2 ANQGSEA. The J segment lost 5 bases and the V segment lost 6 bases, leaving 3 bases of the junction unmatched. The CDR3 runs 11 residues. The variable domain in full, with the rest retrieved from reference TRBV29-1 and TRBJ1-2, is SAVISQKPSRDICQRGTSLTIQCQVDSQVTMMFWYRQQPGQSLTLIATANQGSEATYESGFVIDKFPISRPNLTFSTLTVSNMSPEDSSIYLCSVDRNYGYTFGSGTRLTVV.

The chain carries TRBV2 and TRBJ2-7; 9 nucleotides agree with TRBD1. CDR3 length equals 15 residues. From germline, CDR1 is SNHLY and CDR2 FYNNEI. Trimming removed 6 bases from V and 0 bases from J; junction bases left unmatched: 6. As DNA, the CDR3 is TGTGCCAGCAGCTCAACAGGGGGCTTCTCCTACGAGCAGTACTTC. This translates into CASSSTGGFSYEQYF. The full variable domain, with the rest looked up from reference TRBV2 and TRBJ2-7, is EPEVTQTPSHQVTQMGQEVILRCVPISNHLYFYWYRQILGQKVEFLVSFYNNEISEKSEIFDDQFSVERPDGSNFTLKIRSTKLEDSAMYFCASSSTGGFSYEQYFGPGTRLTVT.

The rearrangement joins TRBV11-3 to TRBJ2-7, with TRBD2 matching over 13 bases. CDR1 is SGHNT and CDR2 is YENEEA in the germline V gene. The CDR3 has 15 residues. Trimming took 5 bases from V and 5 from J; bases not matched to a gene: 6. CDR3 amino acids: CASSLTSGGFDEQYF. The DNA for the CDR3 is TGTGCCAGCAGCCTGACTAGCGGGGGGTTTGACGAGCAGTACTTC.

This chain joins TRBV25-1 and TRBJ2-7, with D possibly TRBD1 on 5 matching bases. The V end was cut by 4 bases, the J end by 2 bases, with 9 bases between. Germline CDR1 MGHDK, CDR2 SYGVNS. The CDR3 runs 13 residues. The CDR3 is CASSAAGTYEQYF. As DNA, the CDR3 is TGTGCCAGCAGTGCGGCAGGGACCTACGAGCAGTACTTC.

The chain is built from TRBV5-6 and TRBJ1-3; D is ambiguous. Germline CDR1 SGHDT, CDR2 YYEEEE. V was trimmed by 1 base and J by 2 bases, leaving 10 bases between them. The CDR3 length is 15 residues. In nucleotides, the CDR3 is TGTGCCAGCAGCTTGTATCAATTACCTGGAAACACCATATATTTT. Its translation: CASSLYQLPGNTIYF.

This sequence joins TRBV7-2 and TRBJ1-2; D not certain. Germline V lookup: CDR1 SGHTA, CDR2 FQGNSA. This CDR3 has 12 residues. Between the trimmed V and J ends, which lost 8 bases and 4 bases, there was a span of 11 bases. Written as DNA, the CDR3 is TGTGCCAGCTCTACCCCCCCCTATGGCTACACCTTC. Residues: CASSTPPYGYTF.

The V gene is TRBV15, the J gene TRBJ2-1; TRBD2 agrees at 8 bases. The CDR3 runs 16 residues. Trimming removed 0 bases from V and 7 bases from J; junction bases left unmatched: 8. Germline loops: CDR1 LNHNV, CDR2 YYDKDF (reference sequence). The DNA for the CDR3 is TGTGCCACCAGCAGAGATTGGCGGGGGGTCTCGAATGAGCAGTTCTTC. Amino acids: CATSRDWRGVSNEQFF. The variable domain in full, completed from reference TRBV15 and TRBJ2-1, reads DAMVIQNPRYQVTQFGKPVTLSCSQTLNHNVMYWYQQKSSQAPKLLFHYYDKDFNNEADTPDNFQSRRPNTSFCFLDIRSPGLGDTAMYLCATSRDWRGVSNEQFFGPGTRLTVL.

This chain uses TRBV7-9 with TRBJ2-5; D might be TRBD1 or TRBD2, each matching 5 bases. The CDR3 extends over 12 amino acids. Germline CDR1 and CDR2: SEHNR and FQNEAQ (reference sequence). The ends were cut back, 3 bases at V and 5 bases at J, with 7 bases in the middle. Here the CDR3 reads CASSFRDETQYF. The DNA of the CDR3 is TGTGCCAGCAGCTTTAGGGACGAGACCCAGTACTTC.

The V gene is TRBV5-6, the J gene TRBJ2-1; either TRBD1 or TRBD2 may supply D (6 bases each). V gave up 2 bases and J gave up 9 bases, with 18 bases separating them. CDR3 size: 15 residues. Per germline, CDR1 SGHDT and CDR2 YYEEEE. The CDR3 loop reads CASSFGGGSRREQFF. The CDR3, as DNA: TGTGCCAGCAGCTTTGGAGGGGGGTCGAGGCGTGAGCAGTTCTTC.

This clone was seen a few times. The rearrangement uses TRBV28 and TRBJ1-1, with 9 bases fitting TRBD1. Germline CDR1 is MDHEN and CDR2 is SYDVKM. Losses at the gene ends were 6 bases for V and 5 bases for J; bases not matched to a gene: 19. This CDR3 contains 18 residues. The CDR3 loop is CASSPEGYRGRVGTEAFF. The CDR3 coding sequence is TGTGCCAGCAGCCCCGAGGGATACAGGGGGCGGGTGGGGACTGAAGCTTTCTTT. The entire variable domain, with the rest obtained from reference TRBV28 and TRBJ1-1, is as follows: DVKVTQSSRYLVKRTGEKVFLECVQDMDHENMFWYRQDPGLGLRLIYFSYDVKMKEKGDIPEGYSVSREKKERFSLILESASTNQTSMYLCASSPEGYRGRVGTEAFFGQGTRLTVV.

CDR3 amino acids: CASSLARQGADYGYTF. CDR3 bases: TGCGCCAGCAGCTTAGCCCGACAGGGGGCTGACTATGGCTACACCTTC. The chain recombines TRBV5-1 with TRBJ1-2, with 10 bases fitting TRBD1. Germline V gives CDR1 SGHRS, CDR2 YFSETQ. The CDR3 contains 16 residues. V was pared by 2 bases and J by 3 bases, with 7 bases of the junction left unmatched.